The clone carrying this TCR beta chain showed up just a few times. Antigen specificity is unknown. Germline values: CDR1 SGHRS, CDR2 YFSETQ. V gave up 2 bases and J gave up 6 bases, with 13 bases separating them. CDR3 length: 14 amino acids. Each PCR replicate run on unsorted PBMC took in about 0.3 ug DNA, about 30,000 T cell genomes. Authors' analysis steps: ImmunoSEQ supplied junction-only sequences lacking quality scores, so filtering was different. Measured with immunoSEQ multiplex PCR; TCRdb has only the in-frame clones, and not every one. V and J calls and clone size come straight from that table; D and trimming were deduced from the DNA. The sample lists hundreds of thousands of clones, around 78% seen once, with around 13% in the top ten. These data originate in a study of shared clonotypes between healthy human individuals. Findings and caveats of the study: Exclusively blood specimens were collected; tissue repertoires likely differ.

This chain joins TRBV5-1 and TRBJ2-3; tentatively, D is TRBD2 (6 bases). The sample consisted of PBMCs. The clonotype comes from a woman aged 40 to 50 in good health. Some clones in this sample may be carry-over from other donors' samples. CDR3 region: CASSFGKSGDTQYF. CDR3 DNA: TGCGCCAGCAGCTTCGGCAAGAGCGGGGATACGCAGTATTTT.